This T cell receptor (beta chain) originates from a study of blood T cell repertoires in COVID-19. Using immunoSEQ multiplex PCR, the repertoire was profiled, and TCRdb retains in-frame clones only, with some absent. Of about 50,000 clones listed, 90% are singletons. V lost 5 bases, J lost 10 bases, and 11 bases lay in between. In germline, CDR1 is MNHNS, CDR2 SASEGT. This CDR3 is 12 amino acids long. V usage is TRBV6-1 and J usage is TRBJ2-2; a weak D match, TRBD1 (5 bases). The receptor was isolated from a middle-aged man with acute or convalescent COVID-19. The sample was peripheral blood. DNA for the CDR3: TGTGCCAGCAGTCCAGGGCCGTCGGAGCTGTTTTTT. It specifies CASSPGPSELFF.